The 17 T cell receptor beta chains presented below share a single source sample, sequenced in a study of T cell repertoires in cytomegalovirus infection. TCRdb analysed the reads with MiXCR anew, one entry per CDR3 protein. The profile covers roughly 87,000 distinct CDR3 sequences, with about 31% appearing a single time and roughly 71% taken by the ten largest. These receptors' antigens are unknown. The starting material was CD8+ T cells from cultured PBMCs, obtained from culture after CMV antigen stimulation. These receptors came from a human donor in good health (CMV status not recorded). Some clones in this sample may be carry-over from other donors' samples.

The chain couples TRBV28 to TRBJ1-6; D not resolved. CDR3 length equals 15 residues. The germline V gene has CDR1 MDHEN and CDR2 SYDVKM. V was trimmed by 5 bases and J by 7 bases, leaving 15 bases between them. The CDR3 DNA reads TGTGCCAGCAGTCCTCGGGGTGGGCGCAATTCACCCCTCCACTTT. It specifies CASSPRGGRNSPLHF.

The chain joins TRBV7-9 to TRBJ2-2; weak D call: TRBD2 (7 bases). The germline gives CDR1 SEHNR, CDR2 FQNEAQ (reference sequence). The V and J ends lost 5 bases and 7 bases respectively, with 17 bases between them. The CDR3 runs to 15 residues. The CDR3 coding sequence is TGTGCCAGCAGCCCTCCCGGGGGGCCTGACGGGGAGCTGTTTTTT. This translates into CASSPPGGPDGELFF.

This clonotype appeared a single time. The chain has TRBV9 and TRBJ2-3; 14 nucleotides line up with TRBD2. This CDR3 has 16 amino acids. Germline lookup yields CDR1 SGDLS and CDR2 YYNGEE. V shed 3 bases and J 4 bases; nucleotides not matched to a gene: 4. The CDR3 bases are TGTGCCAGCAGCGCAGGGACTAGCGGGGGCGCAGATACGCAGTATTTT. Translating gives CASSAGTSGGADTQYF.

The sample holds a few counts of this clonotype. The gene calls are TRBV29-1 and TRBJ1-1; 8 nucleotides align to TRBD1. Trimming at V came to 4 bases and at J to 1 base, leaving 2 bases not matched to a gene. The CDR3 has 13 amino acids. The germline CDR1 and CDR2 sequences are SQVTM and ANQGSEA. The CDR3 sequence is CSVGQGTNTEAFF. The DNA for the CDR3 is TGCAGCGTTGGACAGGGGACGAACACTGAAGCTTTCTTT. The full variable domain, completed using reference TRBV29-1 and TRBJ1-1, is SAVISQKPSRDICQRGTSLTIQCQVDSQVTMMFWYRQQPGQSLTLIATANQGSEATYESGFVIDKFPISRPNLTFSTLTVSNMSPEDSSIYLCSVGQGTNTEAFFGQGTRLTVV.

In this sample, this clonotype turned up a few times. The chain joins TRBV19 to TRBJ2-7; D is uncertain. The V end was cut by 4 bases, the J end by 4 bases, with 11 bases between. Germline V gene lookup returns CDR1 LNHDA and CDR2 SQIVND (reference sequence). This CDR3 is built from 13 residues. This chain's CDR3 is CASSTDGVYEQYF. The CDR3, as DNA: TGTGCCAGTAGTACTGACGGAGTATACGAGCAGTACTTC.

This clonotype was seen a handful of times. The J gene is TRBJ2-2, the V gene TRBV7-6; tentatively, D is TRBD2 (5 bases). Germline V gives CDR1 SGHVS, CDR2 FNYEAQ. V lost 5 bases and J lost 1, with 20 bases in between. The CDR3 contains 18 residues. CDR3 sequence reads: CASSPPPGAALNTGELFF. The CDR3 DNA reads as TGTGCCAGCAGCCCACCCCCCGGAGCGGCGTTGAACACCGGGGAGCTGTTTTTT.

This clonotype occurred many times. The rearrangement links TRBV6-1 to TRBJ1-1; D might be TRBD1 (5 bases). The CDR3 extends over 11 amino acids. Trimming took 7 bases from V and 8 from J, leaving 11 bases between them. From germline, CDR1 is MNHNS and CDR2 SASEGT. The CDR3: CASTQGHEAFF. The CDR3 region has the DNA TGTGCCAGCACCCAGGGTCACGAAGCTTTCTTT.

The V and J genes are TRBV27 and TRBJ2-5, with TRBD2 identical over 7 bases. The CDR3 runs 15 residues. Trimming took 6 bases from V and 4 from J; bases not matched to a gene: 11. Per germline, CDR1 MNHEY and CDR2 SMNVEV (reference sequence). The DNA for the CDR3 is TGTGCCAGCAGAAGTTCTGGGTGGGGGGGAGAGACCCAGTACTTC. It specifies CASRSSGWGGETQYF.

This clonotype was observed many times. The chain has TRBV27 and TRBJ1-1; D is unresolved. This CDR3 spans 13 amino acids. CDR1 is MNHEY, CDR2 SMNVEV, per germline (reference sequence). V was trimmed by 5 bases and J by 7 bases, leaving 14 bases between them. CDR3 region: CASSLSRADEAFF. CDR3 in DNA: TGTGCCAGCAGTCTGTCCCGCGCTGATGAAGCTTTCTTT.

In this sample, this clonotype turned up many times. The V call is TRBV5-1, the J call TRBJ1-2; the D is unclear. V was trimmed by 0 bases and J by 3 bases, leaving 6 bases between them. The CDR3 extends over 13 amino acids. CDR1 and CDR2 from the germline V gene are SGHRS and YFSETQ. The CDR3 loop reads CASSLVGDYGYTF. CDR3 sequence (DNA): TGCGCCAGCAGCTTGGTTGGCGACTATGGCTACACCTTC.

The chain joins TRBV12-3 or TRBV12-4 to TRBJ2-1, with 7 bases identical to TRBD2. Trimming cost V 6 bases and J 4 bases; bases outside gene matches: 9. CDR3 size: 15 residues. This CDR3 is CASRTGGTLYNEQFF. The CDR3 nucleotides read TGTGCCAGCAGAACGGGGGGTACTTTATACAATGAGCAGTTCTTC.

This clonotype was recorded a few times. The chain combines TRBV6-6 with TRBJ2-2, with D tentatively TRBD2 (6 bases). The CDR3 is 16 residues long. Between the trimmed V and J ends, which lost 2 bases and 2 bases, there was a span of 12 bases. CDR1 is MNHNY and CDR2 is SVGAGI in the germline V gene (reference sequence). CDR3 protein: CASSYRSGVNTGELFF. CDR3 in DNA: TGTGCCAGCAGTTACAGGTCGGGGGTAAACACCGGGGAGCTGTTTTTT.

The table lists this clonotype with many counts. V and J are TRBV7-2 and TRBJ2-2; the D is unclear. Germline V CDR1 and CDR2: SGHTA, FQGNSA. CDR3 length: 14 residues. V lost 4 bases, J lost 6 bases, and 12 bases lay in between. The CDR3 DNA is TGTGCCAGCAGCTCCCAAGGCTACTCCGGGGAGCTGTTTTTT. Translating gives CASSSQGYSGELFF. Filled out from reference TRBV7-2 and TRBJ2-2, the complete variable domain reads GAGVSQSPSNKVTEKGKDVELRCDPISGHTALYWYRQSLGQGLEFLIYFQGNSAPDKSGLPSDRFSAERTGGSVSTLTIQRTQQEDSAVYLCASSSQGYSGELFFGEGSRLTVL.

J is TRBJ2-7 and V is TRBV20-1, with 11 nucleotides matching TRBD2. This CDR3 is built from 15 residues. Per the germline V gene, CDR1 is DFQATT and CDR2 is SNEGSKA (reference sequence). Unmatched junction bases numbered 6, after V lost 2 bases and J lost 3 bases. CDR3 in amino acids: CSARPSGGFHYEQYF. The DNA of the CDR3 is TGCAGTGCTAGACCTAGCGGGGGGTTTCACTACGAGCAGTACTTC.

The chain uses TRBV10-2 and TRBJ2-1; no reliable D call. The CDR3 totals 14 residues. CDR1 and CDR2 (germline): WSHSY, SAAADI. Trimming removed 5 bases from V and 7 bases from J, with 15 bases in between. CDR3 residues: CASSLSFMGNEQFF. The CDR3 DNA sequence: TGCGCCAGCAGTTTGTCATTTATGGGGAATGAGCAGTTCTTC.

A few counts support this clonotype. The rearrangement uses TRBV12-3 or TRBV12-4 and TRBJ2-3, with D perhaps TRBD2 (6 bases). V was shortened by 8 bases and J by 2 bases, with 14 bases between the two germline ends. The CDR3 consists of 14 residues. The CDR3 spells CASGPAGFTDTQYF. CDR3 nucleotides: TGTGCCAGCGGCCCAGCGGGCTTCACAGATACGCAGTATTTT.

The chain recombines TRBV27 with TRBJ2-1; 9 bases are a match to TRBD1. The CDR3 is 15 amino acids. The V segment lost 3 bases and the J segment 8 bases; nucleotides outside the gene matches: 8. Germline lookup yields CDR1 MNHEY and CDR2 SMNVEV (reference sequence). In DNA form, the CDR3 reads TGTGCCAGCAGTTTCCCCGGGACAGGGCTCTATGAGCAGTTCTTC. It is translated as CASSFPGTGLYEQFF.